This T cell receptor (beta chain) was identified during a study of T cells in Graves' hyperthyroidism and ophthalmopathy. Comment on this clonotype: Given a much more abundant clone one base away, this may be a read error.

Using RNA transcripts as the source, TCR beta CDR3 regions were amplified. First-round RT-PCR targeting the TCR CDR3 was performed with the HTBI primer set. From the multiplex PCR reads, TCRdb called clonotypes with MiXCR, one entry per CDR3 protein. This sample has 500,000 or so distinct CDR3 sequences, with 17% found just once. CDR3 length: 16 amino acids. This chain joins TRBV12-3 or TRBV12-4 and TRBJ2-4; perhaps D is TRBD1 or TRBD2 (7 bases each). The sequence derives from a woman aged 18-29 years with Graves' ophthalmopathy. Sequenced: blood. CDR3 sequence reads: CASSRTGEGIKNTQYF. CDR3 bases: TGTGCCAGCAGCCGCACAGGGGAGGGGATTAAAAACACTCAGTACTTC.